This T cell receptor (beta chain) comes out of a study of T cell responses to AZD1222 COVID-19 vaccine. Study summary: Both about-4-week and about-12-week second-dose recipients were combined. Study-wide points: Sampled repertoires all dated from after the peak T cell response. Donors in the cohort were predominantly white British and more often female, and clonal diversity was possibly underestimated.

Profiled with immunoSEQ multiplex PCR; TCRdb holds only in-frame clones, not every one. The sample gives 45,000 or so clones, about 83% of which show up once; around 52% is in the top ten. With 3 bases clipped from V and 2 bases from J, the junction kept 5 bases outside the gene matches. The CDR3 length is 14 residues. Germline CDR1 and CDR2: SGHDT and YYEEEE. This clone showed up just a few times. The antigen remains unidentified. This TCR was sampled from an adult in good health. The rearrangement uses TRBV5-6 and TRBJ2-7; 7 positions agree with TRBD1. The sequencing used peripheral blood, collected on day 0 of AZD1222 vaccination. The CDR3 is CASSWTGTAYEQYF. In DNA form, the CDR3 reads TGTGCCAGCAGCTGGACAGGAACCGCCTACGAGCAGTACTTC.